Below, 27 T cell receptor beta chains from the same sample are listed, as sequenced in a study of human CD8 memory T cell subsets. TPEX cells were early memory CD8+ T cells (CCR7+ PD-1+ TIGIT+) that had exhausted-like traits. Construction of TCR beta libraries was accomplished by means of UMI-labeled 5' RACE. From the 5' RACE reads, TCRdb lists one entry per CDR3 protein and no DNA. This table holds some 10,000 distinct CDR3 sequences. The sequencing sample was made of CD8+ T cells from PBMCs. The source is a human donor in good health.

The chain's CDR3 is CASSAGRWGNQPQHF. This chain joins TRBV2 and TRBJ1-5. The CDR3 spans 15 residues. Germline V lookup: CDR1 SNHLY, CDR2 FYNNEI.

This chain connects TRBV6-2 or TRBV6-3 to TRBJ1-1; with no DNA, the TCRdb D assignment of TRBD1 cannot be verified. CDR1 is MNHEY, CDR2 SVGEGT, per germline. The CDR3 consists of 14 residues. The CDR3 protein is CASSYQGMNTEAFF.

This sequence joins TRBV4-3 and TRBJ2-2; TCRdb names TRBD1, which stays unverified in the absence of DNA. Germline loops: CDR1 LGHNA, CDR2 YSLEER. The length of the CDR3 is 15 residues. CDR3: CASSQGGTGTGELFF.

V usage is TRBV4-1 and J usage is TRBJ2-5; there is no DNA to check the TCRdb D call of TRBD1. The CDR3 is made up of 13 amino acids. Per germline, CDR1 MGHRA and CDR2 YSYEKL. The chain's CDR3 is CASSLKGDETQYF.

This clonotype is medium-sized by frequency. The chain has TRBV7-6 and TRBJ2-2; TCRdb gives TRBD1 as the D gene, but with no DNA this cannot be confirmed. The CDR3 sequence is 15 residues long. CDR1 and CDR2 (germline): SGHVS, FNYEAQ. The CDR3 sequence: CASSFSGPNTGELFF.

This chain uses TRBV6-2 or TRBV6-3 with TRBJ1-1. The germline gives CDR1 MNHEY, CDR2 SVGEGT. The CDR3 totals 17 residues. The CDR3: CASSYSVFYGENTEAFF.

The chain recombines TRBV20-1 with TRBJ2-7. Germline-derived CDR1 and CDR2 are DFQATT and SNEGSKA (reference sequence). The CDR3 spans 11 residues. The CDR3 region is CSAGSSYEQYF.

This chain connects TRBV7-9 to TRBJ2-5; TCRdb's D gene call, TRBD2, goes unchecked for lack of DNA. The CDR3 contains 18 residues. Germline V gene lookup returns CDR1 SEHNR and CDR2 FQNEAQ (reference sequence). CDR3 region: CASSPRDRLAGAAETQYF.

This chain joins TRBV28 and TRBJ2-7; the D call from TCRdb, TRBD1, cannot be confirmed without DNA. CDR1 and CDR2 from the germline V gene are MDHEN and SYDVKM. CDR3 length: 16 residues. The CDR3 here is CASSDPRGSRGYEQYF.

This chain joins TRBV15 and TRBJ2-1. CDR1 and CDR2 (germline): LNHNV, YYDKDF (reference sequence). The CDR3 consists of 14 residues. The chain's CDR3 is CATSREPDVNEQFF.

Here the CDR3 reads CASSELAWEQYF. The gene calls are TRBV7-2 and TRBJ2-7; TCRdb's D gene call, TRBD2, goes unchecked for lack of DNA. The CDR3 has 12 residues. CDR1 is SGHTA and CDR2 is FQGNSA in the germline V gene.

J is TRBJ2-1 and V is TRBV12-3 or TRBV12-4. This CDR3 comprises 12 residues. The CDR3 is CASSLGGNEQFF.

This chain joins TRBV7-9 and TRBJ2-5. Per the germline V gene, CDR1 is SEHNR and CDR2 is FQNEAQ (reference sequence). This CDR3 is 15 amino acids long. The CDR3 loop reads CASSLVTEVQETQYF.

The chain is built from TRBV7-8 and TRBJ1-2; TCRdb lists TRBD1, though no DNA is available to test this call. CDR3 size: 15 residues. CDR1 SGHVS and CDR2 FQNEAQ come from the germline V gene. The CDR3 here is CASSLGDRVSSGYTF.

This chain's CDR3 is CATSREGPYTYNEQFF. V is TRBV15 and J is TRBJ2-1; lacking DNA, the TRBD2 call made by TCRdb goes unchecked. Germline-derived CDR1 and CDR2 are LNHNV and YYDKDF (reference sequence). The CDR3 covers 16 residues. Using reference TRBV15 and TRBJ2-1 for the parts outside the CDR3, the full variable domain is DAMVIQNPRYQVTQFGKPVTLSCSQTLNHNVMYWYQQKSSQAPKLLFHYYDKDFNNEADTPDNFQSRRPNTSFCFLDIRSPGLGDTAMYLCATSREGPYTYNEQFFGPGTRLTVL.

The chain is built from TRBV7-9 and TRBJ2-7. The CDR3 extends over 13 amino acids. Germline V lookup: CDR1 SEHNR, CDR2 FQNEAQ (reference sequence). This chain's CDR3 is CASSLGVFYEQYF.

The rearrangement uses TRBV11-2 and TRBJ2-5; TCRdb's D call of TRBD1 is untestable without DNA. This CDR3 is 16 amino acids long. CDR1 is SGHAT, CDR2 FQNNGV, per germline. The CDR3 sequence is CASSLEGQPGQETQYF.

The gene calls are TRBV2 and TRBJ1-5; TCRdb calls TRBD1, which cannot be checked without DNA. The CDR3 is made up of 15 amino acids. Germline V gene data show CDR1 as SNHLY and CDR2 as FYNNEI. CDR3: CASSKNRGAYQPQHF.

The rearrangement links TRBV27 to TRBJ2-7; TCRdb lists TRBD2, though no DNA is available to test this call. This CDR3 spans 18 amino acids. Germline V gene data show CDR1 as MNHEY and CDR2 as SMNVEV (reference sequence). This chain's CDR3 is CASSPILAGGIPSYEQYF.

The CDR3 protein is CASSPRQGRTDTQYF. The chain has TRBV7-6 and TRBJ2-3; TCRdb picks TRBD1, but there is no DNA to check that call. Looked up from germline, CDR1 is SGHVS and CDR2 is FNYEAQ. The CDR3 extends over 15 amino acids.

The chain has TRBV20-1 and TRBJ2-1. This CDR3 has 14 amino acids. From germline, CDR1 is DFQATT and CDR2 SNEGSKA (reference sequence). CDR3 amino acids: CSARTLGSYNEQFF.

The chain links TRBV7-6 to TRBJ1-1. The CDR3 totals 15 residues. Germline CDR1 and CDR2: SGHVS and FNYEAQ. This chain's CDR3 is CASSLGSVGNTEAFF.

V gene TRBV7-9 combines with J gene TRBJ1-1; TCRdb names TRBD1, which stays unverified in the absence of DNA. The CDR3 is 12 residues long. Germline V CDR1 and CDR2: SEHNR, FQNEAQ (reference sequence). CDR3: CASTPGGAAAFF.

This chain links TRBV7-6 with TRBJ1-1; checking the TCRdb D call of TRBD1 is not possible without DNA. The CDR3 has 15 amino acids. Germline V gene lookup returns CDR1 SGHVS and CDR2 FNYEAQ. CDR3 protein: CASSRDPGQGVWAFF.

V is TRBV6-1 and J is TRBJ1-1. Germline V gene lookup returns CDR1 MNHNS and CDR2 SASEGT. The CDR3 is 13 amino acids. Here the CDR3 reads CASSEGWRTEAFF.

Here the CDR3 reads CASSILGQGAGETQYF. The V call is TRBV12-3 or TRBV12-4, the J call TRBJ2-5; TCRdb names TRBD1, which stays unverified in the absence of DNA. This CDR3 is built from 16 residues.

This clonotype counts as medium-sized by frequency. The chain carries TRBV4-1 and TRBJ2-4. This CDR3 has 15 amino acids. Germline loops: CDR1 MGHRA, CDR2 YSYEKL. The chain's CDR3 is CASSQDRQYVNIQYF.